A single count supports the clone carrying this T cell receptor (beta chain). Its antigen remains unknown. Researchers ran the PCR with 60 Vbeta and 13 Jbeta primers. Some clones are missing from TCRdb's copy, which holds only in-frame ones; the method was immunoSEQ multiplex PCR. Found here are 55,000 or so clones, over 80% of them singletons; the top ten hold around 1.4%. The data stem from a study of cytomegalovirus exposure and HLA in healthy donors. Turning to the study itself: Sequencing of about 179 million T cells in an earlier analysis found 90 million to 120 million unique TCR beta sequences. General study results and limits: Researchers catalogued 150 or so TCR beta chains as cytomegalovirus-associated. The study found most TCR sequences rare, yet found some public TCRs in many donors.

Trimming cost V 2 bases and J 1 base; bases outside gene matches: 0. The CDR3 sequence is 14 residues long. The germline V gene encodes CDR1 MNHEY and CDR2 SVGAGI. The receptor was isolated from a man aged 25-45 years in good health and CMV-seronegative. The chain carries TRBV6-5 and TRBJ1-1, with TRBD1 matching over 8 bases. The specimen sequenced was PBMCs. CDR3 bases: TGTGCCAGCAGTTACCAGGGGGCGAACACTGAAGCTTTCTTT. Translated: CASSYQGANTEAFF.